This is a list of T cell receptor beta chains from one sample in a study of regulatory T cells in long-lasting Graves disease. One entry per CDR3 protein results from TCRdb running MiXCR on the multiplex PCR reads. This sample carries 400,000 to 450,000 distinct CDR3 sequences, 23% of them seen once, and the ten largest clones take approximately 28%. Sample: peripheral blood mononuclear cells (PBMCs), taken when the disease was refractory, from a patient treated with antithyroid drugs. The receptors stem from a female donor with Graves disease. Each CDR3 is given with its conserved first and last residue. A D gene is named only where the DNA matches it firmly. Clone sizes are given selectively: once, few, many, or a class where the clone is expanded.

j_gene	v_gene	d_gene	abundance	CDR3nt	CDR3aa
TRBJ2-7	TRBV10-3	TRBD2	-	TGTGCCGCTAGCGGGAGGGCCGAGGAGGAGCAGTACTTC	CAASGRAEEEQYF
TRBJ2-1	TRBV5-1	TRBD1	-	TGCGCCAGCAAAGGGACAGCTTCCTACAATGAGCAGTTCTTC	CASKGTASYNEQFF
TRBJ1-1	TRBV6-1	-	-	TGTGCCAGCAGTCTTCGGTCCAGGGGGAACACTGAAGCTTTCTTT	CASSLRSRGNTEAFF
TRBJ1-5	TRBV20-1	TRBD1	many	TGCAGTGCGACAGGGGGCGTAGGGCAGCCCCAGCATTTT	CSATGGVGQPQHF
TRBJ2-2	TRBV5-5	-	-	TGTGCCAGCCGGAATGGGGACGCGCCGAACACCGGGGAGCTGTTTTTT	CASRNGDAPNTGELFF
TRBJ2-1	TRBV5-1	-	-	TGCGCCAGCAGCTTGGGGGCTCTATTTGATCCTAGCTCCTACAATGAGCAGTTCTTC	CASSLGALFDPSSYNEQFF
TRBJ1-3	TRBV6-5	TRBD1	many	TGTGCCAGCAGTTACTCGACGGGGACAGGGGCTGGAAACACCATATATTTT	CASSYSTGTGAGNTIYF
TRBJ2-2	TRBV15	TRBD1	few	TGTGCCACCAGCAGAGATCAGGGGGCGCGGAACGGGGAGCTGTTTTTT	CATSRDQGARNGELFF
TRBJ1-1	TRBV30	TRBD1	few	TGTGCCTGGGAAGGGGGCCTTGTTAGGGGCACTGAAGCTTTCTTT	CAWEGGLVRGTEAFF
TRBJ2-5	TRBV29-1	TRBD1	-	TGCAGTATAGGGACAGAGGAAGAGACCCAGTACTTC	CSIGTEEETQYF
TRBJ2-1	TRBV18	-	-	TGTGCCAGCTCACCACCGGGGGGATACAATGAGCAGTTCTTC	CASSPPGGYNEQFF
TRBJ2-7	TRBV20-1	TRBD1	many	TGCAGTGCTTGCGGGACAGGGTGCCGCGAGCAGTACTTC	CSACGTGCREQYF
TRBJ1-1	TRBV6-4	-	few	TGTGCCAGCAGAGATACGGAGAACACTGAAGCTTTCTTT	CASRDTENTEAFF
TRBJ2-2	TRBV7-3	TRBD2	-	TGTGCCAGCACCTTAATTGCGGGGGCCGGGGAGCTGTTTTTT	CASTLIAGAGELFF
TRBJ2-7	TRBV5-1	TRBD2	few	TGCGCCAGCAGCACGGGACTAGCGGGAACCACTTCCTCCTACGAGCAGTACTTC	CASSTGLAGTTSSYEQYF
TRBJ2-7	TRBV6-1	TRBD2	-	TGTGCCAGCAGTACCCCCACTAGCGGGAGGGCCGACGAGCAGTACTTC	CASSTPTSGRADEQYF
TRBJ2-5	TRBV7-9	-	-	TGTGCCAGCAGCCGGTCCGGGCCCGGGGCCCAGTACTTC	CASSRSGPGAQYF
TRBJ1-2	TRBV19	-	-	TGTGCCAGTAGTACCAACAAAGACTACACCTTC	CASSTNKDYTF
TRBJ1-1	TRBV6-5	-	few	TGTGCCAGCAGTTACTCGGCGGGCCGGGCTTTCTTT	CASSYSAGRAFF
TRBJ1-1	TRBV10-3	-	many	TGTGCCATCAGTGAAGGTGGCGTGAACACTGAAGCTTTCTTT	CAISEGGVNTEAFF
TRBJ1-1	TRBV20-1	-	many	TGCAGTGCTAGAGATCTGGGGGGAACTGAAGCTTTCTTT	CSARDLGGTEAFF
TRBJ2-7	TRBV7-9	-	-	TGTGCCAGCGGCCGCTCAAGATCCTACGAGCAGTACTTC	CASGRSRSYEQYF
TRBJ1-1	TRBV11-2	-	-	TGTGCCAGCAGCCTCAGCCACTTCTCCGCTTTCTTT	CASSLSHFSAFF
TRBJ2-7	TRBV5-5	-	-	TGTGCCAGCAGTAAGATAGGGCAAGTCTCCTACGAGCAGTACTTC	CASSKIGQVSYEQYF
TRBJ2-4	TRBV6-5	TRBD2	-	TGTGCCAGCAGTTACGGAAGACTAGCGAAAAACATTCAGTACTTC	CASSYGRLAKNIQYF
TRBJ2-7	TRBV28	-	many	TGTGCCAGCAGTCTCAACAGGGGAGGGTACGGCGAGCAGTACTTC	CASSLNRGGYGEQYF
TRBJ1-1	TRBV5-6	-	-	TGTGCCAGCAGCTTTATGGACTACGTGGGGAACACTGAAGCTTTCTTT	CASSFMDYVGNTEAFF
TRBJ2-4	TRBV20-1	TRBD1	few	TGCAGTGCATATACAGGGGGCGCGTCCAAAAACATTCAGTACTTC	CSAYTGGASKNIQYF
TRBJ2-1	TRBV7-9	TRBD2	-	TGTGCCAGCAGCTTTAGCGGGAGGTTAGATGAGCAGTTCTTC	CASSFSGRLDEQFF
TRBJ1-1	TRBV20-1	-	-	TGCAGTGCTCTACACGGGACATTCAACACTGAAGCTTTCTTT	CSALHGTFNTEAFF
TRBJ1-5	TRBV3-1	-	-	TGTGCCAGCAGCCAGGGTTTCGCGAAGCCCCAGCATTTT	CASSQGFAKPQHF
TRBJ1-6	TRBV12-3/TRBV12-4	-	many	TGTGCCAGCAGCCCAGCTAGGTCACCCCTCCACTTT	CASSPARSPLHF
TRBJ2-5	TRBV28	-	-	TGTGCCAGCATAGTAGAGACCCAGTACTTC	CASIVETQYF
TRBJ1-2	TRBV30	TRBD1	-	TGTGTCTGGAGTGGGGGACAGACAACGGGCTACACCTTC	CVWSGGQTTGYTF
TRBJ2-7	TRBV27	-	many	TGTGCCAGCAGTCCTACAGGCCTCGGGCCCTACGAGCAGTACTTC	CASSPTGLGPYEQYF
TRBJ2-7	TRBV11-2	-	many	TGTGCCAGCAGCTTAGTACGTAGCGTCGGCGAGCAGTACTTC	CASSLVRSVGEQYF
TRBJ1-1	TRBV12-3/TRBV12-4	-	many	TGTGCCAGCAGGTGGACTTCGGGTGAAGCTTTCTTT	CASRWTSGEAFF
TRBJ1-5	TRBV6-1	TRBD1	-	TGTGCCAGCAGTCAGACAGGGCGCCCTATAGTGGATCAGCCCCGGCATTTT	CASSQTGRPIVDQPRHF
TRBJ2-7	TRBV4-1	TRBD2	-	TGCGCCAGCCGCTCTATCGGGGGGGCAGGGGTCTACGAGCAGTACTTC	CASRSIGGAGVYEQYF
TRBJ1-1	TRBV4-1	-	-	TGCGCCAGCAGCCAGCTCAGAGGGGGGCTTGTGGACACTGAAGCTTTCTTT	CASSQLRGGLVDTEAFF
TRBJ1-1	TRBV28	TRBD1	-	TGTGCCAGCAGCCAAACACAGGGGTGGGACCCTGAAGCTTCCTTT	CASSQTQGWDPEASF
TRBJ2-6	TRBV6-5	-	-	TGTGCCAGCAGTTACTCGGATCCGGGGCGGGCTGGGGCCAACGTCCTGACTTTC	CASSYSDPGRAGANVLTF
TRBJ2-1	TRBV19	TRBD1	-	TGTGCCAGTAGTCTGCCTTGGTGGACAGGGAAGTATGTGAGTGAGCAGTTCTTC	CASSLPWWTGKYVSEQFF
TRBJ2-2	TRBV7-8	TRBD2	-	TGTGCCAGCAGCTGGCTAGCGGGAGACACCGGGGAGCTGTTTTTT	CASSWLAGDTGELFF
TRBJ2-7	TRBV20-1	TRBD2	few	TGCAGTGCTAGAGCGGCGGGAGCGGCCCCCGAGCAGTACTTC	CSARAAGAAPEQYF
TRBJ2-7	TRBV6-1	TRBD2	many	TGTGCCAGCGGACTAGCGGGGTCCTACGAGCAGTACTTC	CASGLAGSYEQYF
TRBJ2-7	TRBV28	-	-	TGTGCCAGCACAAGTCTCATTTGGCGCGAGCAGTACTTC	CASTSLIWREQYF
TRBJ2-5	TRBV7-9	TRBD1	few	TGTGCCAGCAGCTGGACAGGGGGCGTAGAGGAGACCCAGTACTTC	CASSWTGGVEETQYF
TRBJ2-5	TRBV19	-	few	TGTGCCAGTAGTATAGATTCCCTTGGGGAGACCCAGTACTTC	CASSIDSLGETQYF
TRBJ1-2	TRBV2	-	few	TGTGCCTCCTTTGGGGAGACACAAGGCTACACCTTC	CASFGETQGYTF
TRBJ1-2	TRBV3-1	-	few	TGTGCCAGCAGCCAAGATCGGCCGGTGGGTGGCTACACCTTC	CASSQDRPVGGYTF
TRBJ2-2	TRBV28	-	many	TGTGCCAGCAGACAAACGAGACGTGTAAGCACCGGGGAGCTGTTTTTT	CASRQTRRVSTGELFF
TRBJ2-7	TRBV7-9	-	many	TGTGCCAGCATGACAGGGAGAGGGGGGGAGCAGTACTTC	CASMTGRGGEQYF
TRBJ2-2	TRBV5-4	-	-	TGTGCCAGCAGCCCTCAGGGCAAGAACACCGGGGAGCTGTTTTTT	CASSPQGKNTGELFF
TRBJ2-7	TRBV13	TRBD2	-	TGTGCCAGCAGCTTTCAGCGGGAGAACGAGCAGTACTTC	CASSFQRENEQYF
TRBJ2-2	TRBV11-2	-	few	TGTGCCAGCAGCTCGCGCCCGACAGGAATTGGAAACACCGGGGAGCTGTTTTTT	CASSSRPTGIGNTGELFF
TRBJ2-5	TRBV9	TRBD2	many	TGTGCCAGCAGCCCGACTAGCGGACAAGAGACCCAGTACTTC	CASSPTSGQETQYF